The 8 T cell receptor beta chains presented below share a single source sample, sequenced in a study of shared clonotypes between healthy human individuals. Assay: immunoSEQ multiplex PCR; the TCRdb copy retains only in-frame clones and omits some. Of about 1.1 million clones in the sample, around three quarters were seen once. The specimen sequenced was memory CD4+ T cells from PBMCs. Noted subset: CD45RA-negative fraction. Source of these receptors: a man in his late teens or twenties in good health. Some clones in this sample may be carry-over from other donors' samples.

This clone appeared once. V usage is TRBV15 and J usage is TRBJ2-1; possible D gene TRBD2, 6 bases. CDR1 is LNHNV and CDR2 is YYDKDF in the germline V gene (reference sequence). CDR3 length equals 16 residues. V was shortened by 5 bases and J by 4 bases, with 18 bases between the two germline ends. DNA for the CDR3: TGTGCCACCAGCGGGCCGGGACTCCCGGGGTACAATGAGCAGTTCTTC. This codes for CATSGPGLPGYNEQFF.

This chain links TRBV19 with TRBJ2-3; 12 bases are shared with TRBD2. CDR1 and CDR2 from the germline V gene are LNHDA and SQIVND (reference sequence). There are 16 residues in the CDR3. The V gene end was trimmed by 5 bases and the J gene end by 4 bases; junction bases not matched to a gene: 7. CDR3 in DNA: TGTGCCAGTAGTCCCTGGACTAGCGGGATCCCAGATACGCAGTATTTT. Amino acids: CASSPWTSGIPDTQYF.

V and J are TRBV6-1 and TRBJ1-1; possible D gene TRBD1, 5 bases. Trimming removed 2 bases at V and 6 bases at J, with 10 bases between. The CDR3 is made up of 13 amino acids. Germline V gene sequence: CDR1 MNHNS, CDR2 SASEGT. Written as DNA, the CDR3 is TGTGCCAGCAGTGAACCGGGGGGTCCTGAAGCTTTCTTT. It is translated as CASSEPGGPEAFF.

The CDR3: CASSLDWSYGVTGETQYF. Written as DNA, the CDR3 is TGTGCCAGCAGCTTAGACTGGTCTTACGGGGTGACGGGAGAGACCCAGTACTTC. The V call is TRBV7-2, the J call TRBJ2-5; possible D gene TRBD2, 5 bases. Germline loops: CDR1 SGHTA, CDR2 FQGNSA. The CDR3 runs to 18 residues. Trimming removed 1 base at V and 4 bases at J, with 22 bases between. Full variable domain (missing parts from reference TRBV7-2 and TRBJ2-5): GAGVSQSPSNKVTEKGKDVELRCDPISGHTALYWYRQSLGQGLEFLIYFQGNSAPDKSGLPSDRFSAERTGGSVSTLTIQRTQQEDSAVYLCASSLDWSYGVTGETQYFGPGTRLLVL.

This chain connects TRBV11-2 to TRBJ2-1, with 7 bases that match TRBD2. The CDR3 is made up of 14 amino acids. V shed 1 base, J shed 7 bases, and the junction held 4 bases outside the gene matches. CDR1 is SGHAT and CDR2 is FQNNGV in the germline V gene. In DNA form, the CDR3 reads TGTGCCAGCAGCTTAGGGTGGACTAGTAATGAGCAGTTCTTC. This translates into CASSLGWTSNEQFF.

The CDR3 nucleotides read TGTGCCAGCAGCCCCCAGGCGTCGAACACTGAAGCTTTCTTT. The encoded protein is CASSPQASNTEAFF. The chain carries TRBV6-5 and TRBJ1-1; D remains unclear. CDR3 length: 14 amino acids. CDR1 MNHEY and CDR2 SVGAGI come from the germline V gene. V was shortened by 6 bases and J by 1 base, with 12 bases between the two germline ends.

This clone was observed once. CDR3 sequence reads: CASSRLVWDGNEQFF. The CDR3 region has the DNA TGTGCCAGCAGCCGGCTGGTTTGGGACGGCAATGAGCAGTTCTTC. The J gene is TRBJ2-1, the V gene TRBV6-6, with D possibly being TRBD1 or TRBD2 (5 bases each). CDR1 is MNHNY, CDR2 SVGAGI, per germline (reference sequence). Trimming removed 6 bases from V and 6 bases from J, with 18 bases in between. The CDR3 runs to 15 residues.

CDR3 residues: CASSLGNLQPQHF. The CDR3 DNA reads TGTGCCAGCAGCTTAGGCAACCTTCAGCCCCAGCATTTT. The chain links TRBV7-8 to TRBJ1-5; D unresolved. V was pared by 1 base and J by 6 bases, with 7 bases between. This CDR3 is 13 amino acids long. CDR1 is SGHVS and CDR2 is FQNEAQ in the germline V gene.